This T cell receptor delta chain derives from a study of Vδ1+ human thymocytes. Study results and limitations: Thymic TRG and TRD repertoires appeared highly polyclonal.

As to this clone: Its antigen remains unknown. The same CDR3 also results from other DNA sequences found in this sample.

The V segment lost 0 bases and the J segment 0 bases; nucleotides outside the gene matches: 29. This CDR3 spans 26 amino acids. CDR1 and CDR2 from the germline V gene are TSWWSYY and QGS. The template was reverse-transcribed extracted RNA. Pooled V-gene forward primers with one constant-region reverse primer generated the CDR3 amplicons by multiplex PCR. TCRdb re-called the multiplex PCR reads with CATT. The sample holds about 27,000 delta-chain clones, 29% seen once. Sequencing was done on a sample of Vdelta1+ gamma-delta thymocytes from the thymus. The subset was: FACS-sorted CD3+ TCRalphabeta- TCRVdelta1+ TCRVdelta2- thymocytes. The V call is TRDV1, the J call TRDJ1, with 12 bases fitting TRDD3. The clonotype comes from a boy in the first two years of life who had congenital heart surgery. The CDR3 DNA is TGTGCTCTTGGGGAACTTCCATCGGGCTACTCTCTGAACTGGGGGATACTCCCCACTTACACCGATAAACTCATCTTT. Translated: CALGELPSGYSLNWGILPTYTDKLIF.